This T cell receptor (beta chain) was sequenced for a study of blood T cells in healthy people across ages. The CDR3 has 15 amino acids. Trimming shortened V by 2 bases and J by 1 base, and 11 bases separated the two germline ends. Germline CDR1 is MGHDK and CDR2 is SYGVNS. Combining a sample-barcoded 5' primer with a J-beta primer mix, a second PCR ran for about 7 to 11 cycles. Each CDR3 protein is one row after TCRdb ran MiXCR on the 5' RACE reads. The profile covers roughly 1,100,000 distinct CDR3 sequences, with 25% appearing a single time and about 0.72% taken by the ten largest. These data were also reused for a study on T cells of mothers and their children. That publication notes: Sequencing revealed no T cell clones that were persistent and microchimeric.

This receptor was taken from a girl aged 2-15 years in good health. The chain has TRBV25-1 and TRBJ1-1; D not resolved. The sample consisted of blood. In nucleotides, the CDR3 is TGTGCCAGCAGTGAAGTTACCAATACGAACACTGAAGCTTTCTTT. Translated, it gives CASSEVTNTNTEAFF.